This entry lists 4 T cell receptor beta chains sequenced from one sample in a study of T-cell memory formation after mild COVID-19. TCRdb passed the 5' RACE reads through MiXCR, listing each CDR3 protein once. The sample lists 550,000 to 700,000 distinct CDR3 sequences; 15% to 20% were seen once. Sequenced sample: PBMCs or a T cell subset sorted from them (not recorded which). Receptor source: an adult woman who had mild COVID-19 (a few samples of this study predate the infection). Cell type and time point are not known.

The rearrangement joins TRBV4-3 to TRBJ2-1; TRBD2 agrees at 10 bases. Germline V CDR1 and CDR2: LGHNA, YSLEER. V gave up 0 bases and J gave up 2 bases; unmatched junction bases: 10. The CDR3 runs 19 residues. The CDR3 bases are TGCGCCAGCAGCCAAGATCCAGCGGGAGGGCCAAATCCCTACAATGAGCAGTTCTTC. It codes for CASSQDPAGGPNPYNEQFF.

This chain connects TRBV4-3 to TRBJ2-7; tentatively, D is TRBD2 (6 bases). The CDR3 totals 18 residues. Germline CDR1 and CDR2: LGHNA and YSLEER. Trimming removed 4 bases from V and 4 bases from J, with 26 bases in between. The CDR3 DNA sequence: TGCGCCAGCAGCCCAGGAGGGGCAGCCAGCCTAAATGGTTACGAGCAGTACTTC. This gives the protein CASSPGGAASLNGYEQYF.

This clonotype has only a few counts. The chain links TRBV3-1 to TRBJ2-7; perhaps TRBD1 as D (6 bases). Trimming pared 0 bases from V and 5 bases from J, leaving 14 bases between. The CDR3 contains 15 residues. The germline gives CDR1 LGHDT, CDR2 YNNKEL (reference sequence). The chain's CDR3 is CASSQDGAGANEQYF. Here the CDR3 DNA reads TGTGCCAGCAGCCAAGATGGGGCAGGGGCCAACGAGCAGTACTTC.

The gene calls are TRBV5-1 and TRBJ2-5, with TRBD1 matching 9 bases. The ends lost 4 bases at V and 4 bases at J; junction bases unmatched: 8. This CDR3 is 15 amino acids long. Germline CDR1 is SGHRS and CDR2 is YFSETQ. CDR3 coding DNA: TGCGCCAGCAGCGTCGGGGACAGGGATCCAGAGACCCAGTACTTC. Protein: CASSVGDRDPETQYF.